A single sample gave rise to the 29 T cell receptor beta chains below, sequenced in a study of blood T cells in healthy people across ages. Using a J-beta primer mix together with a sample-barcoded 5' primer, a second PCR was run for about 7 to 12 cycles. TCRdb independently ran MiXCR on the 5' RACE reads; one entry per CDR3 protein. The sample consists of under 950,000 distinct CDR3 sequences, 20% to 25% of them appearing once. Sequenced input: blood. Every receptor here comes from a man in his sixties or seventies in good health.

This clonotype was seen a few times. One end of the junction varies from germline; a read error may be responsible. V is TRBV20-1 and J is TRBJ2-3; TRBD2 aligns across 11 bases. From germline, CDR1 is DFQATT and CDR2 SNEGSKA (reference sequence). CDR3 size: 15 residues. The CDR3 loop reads CSARGTSGRTDTQYF. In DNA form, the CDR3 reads TGTAGTGCAAGGGGGACTAGCGGCCGCACAGATACGCAGTATTTT.

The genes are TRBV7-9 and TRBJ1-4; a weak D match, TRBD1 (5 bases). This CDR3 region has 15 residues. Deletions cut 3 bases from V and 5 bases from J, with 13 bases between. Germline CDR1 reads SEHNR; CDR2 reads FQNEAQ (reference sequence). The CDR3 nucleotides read TGTGCCAGCAGCTTCTCCCAGGGTTTGAATGAAAAACTGTTTTTT. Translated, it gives CASSFSQGLNEKLFF.

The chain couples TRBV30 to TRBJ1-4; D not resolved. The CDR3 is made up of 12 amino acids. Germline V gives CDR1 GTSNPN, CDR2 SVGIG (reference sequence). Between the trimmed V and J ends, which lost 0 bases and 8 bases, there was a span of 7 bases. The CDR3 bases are TGTGCCTGGAGTGTGGAAAGGGAAAAACTGTTTTTT. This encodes CAWSVEREKLFF.

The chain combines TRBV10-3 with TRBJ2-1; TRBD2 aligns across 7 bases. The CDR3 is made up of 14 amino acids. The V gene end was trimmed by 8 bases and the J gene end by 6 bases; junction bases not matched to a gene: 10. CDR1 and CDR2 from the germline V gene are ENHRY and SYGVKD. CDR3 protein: CAIQEREGRNEQFF. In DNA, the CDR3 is TGTGCCATCCAGGAGCGGGAAGGTCGCAATGAGCAGTTCTTC.

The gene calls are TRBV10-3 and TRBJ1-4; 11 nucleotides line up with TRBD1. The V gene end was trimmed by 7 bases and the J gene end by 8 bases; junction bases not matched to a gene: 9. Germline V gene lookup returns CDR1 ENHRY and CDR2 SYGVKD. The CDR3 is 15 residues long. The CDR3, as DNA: TGTGCCATCAAAGCCGGGACAGGGGGACTCGAAAAACTGTTTTTT. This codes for CAIKAGTGGLEKLFF.

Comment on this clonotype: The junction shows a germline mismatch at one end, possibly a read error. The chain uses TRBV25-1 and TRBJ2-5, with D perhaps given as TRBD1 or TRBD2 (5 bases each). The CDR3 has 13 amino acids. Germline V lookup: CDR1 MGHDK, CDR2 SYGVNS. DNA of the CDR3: TGTGCCAGCAGAGAATGGGGGAGAGAGACCCAGTACTTC. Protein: CASREWGRETQYF. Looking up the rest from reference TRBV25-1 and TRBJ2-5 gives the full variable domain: EADIYQTPRYLVIGTGKKITLECSQTMGHDKMYWYQQDPGMELHLIHYSYGVNSTEKGDLSSESTVSRIRTEHFPLTLESARPSHTSQYLCASREWGRETQYFGPGTRLLVL.

The CDR3 region has the DNA TGTGCCAGCAGCTTCGGGGGCCTGTACCAAGAGACCCAGTACTTC. It encodes CASSFGGLYQETQYF. V is TRBV7-9 and J is TRBJ2-5; D may match TRBD1 or TRBD2 (6 bases each). CDR3 size: 15 residues. In germline, CDR1 is SEHNR, CDR2 FQNEAQ (reference sequence). V lost 3 bases, J lost 0 bases, and 11 bases lay in between.

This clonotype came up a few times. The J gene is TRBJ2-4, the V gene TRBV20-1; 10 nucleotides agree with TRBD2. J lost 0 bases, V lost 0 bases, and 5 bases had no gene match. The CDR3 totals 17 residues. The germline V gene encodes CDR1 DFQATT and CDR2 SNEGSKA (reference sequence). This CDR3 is CSAREGGLAVAKNIQYF. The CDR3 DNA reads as TGCAGTGCTAGAGAAGGCGGACTAGCGGTAGCCAAAAACATTCAGTACTTC.

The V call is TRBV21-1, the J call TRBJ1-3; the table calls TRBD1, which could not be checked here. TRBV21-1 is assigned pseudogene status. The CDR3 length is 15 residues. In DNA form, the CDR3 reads TGTGCCACCCCGGGACAGGGGATTGCTGGAAACACCATATATTTT. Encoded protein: CATPGQGIAGNTIYF.

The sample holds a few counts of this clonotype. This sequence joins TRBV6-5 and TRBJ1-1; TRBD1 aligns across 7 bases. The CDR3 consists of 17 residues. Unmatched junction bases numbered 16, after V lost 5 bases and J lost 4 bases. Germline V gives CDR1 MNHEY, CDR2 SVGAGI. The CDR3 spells CASSQRQGQKGVTEAFF. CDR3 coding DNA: TGTGCCAGCAGTCAACGACAGGGACAGAAGGGTGTCACTGAAGCTTTCTTT.

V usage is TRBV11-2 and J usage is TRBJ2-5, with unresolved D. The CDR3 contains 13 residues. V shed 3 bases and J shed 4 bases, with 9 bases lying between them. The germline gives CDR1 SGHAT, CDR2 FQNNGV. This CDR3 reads CASSFGSGETQYF. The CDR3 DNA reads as TGTGCCAGCAGCTTTGGATCCGGAGAGACCCAGTACTTC.

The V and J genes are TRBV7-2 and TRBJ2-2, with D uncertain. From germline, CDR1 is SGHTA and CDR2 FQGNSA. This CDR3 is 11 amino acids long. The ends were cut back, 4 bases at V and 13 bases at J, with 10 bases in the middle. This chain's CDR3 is CASSSWVGLFF. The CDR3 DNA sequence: TGTGCCAGCAGCTCCTGGGTCGGGCTGTTTTTT.

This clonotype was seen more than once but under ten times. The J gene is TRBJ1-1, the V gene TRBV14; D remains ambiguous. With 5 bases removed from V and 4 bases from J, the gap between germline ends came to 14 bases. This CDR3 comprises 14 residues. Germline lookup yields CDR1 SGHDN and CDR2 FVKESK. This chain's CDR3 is CASSERRLGTEAFF. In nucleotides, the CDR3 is TGTGCCAGCAGCGAAAGACGCTTGGGCACTGAAGCTTTCTTT.

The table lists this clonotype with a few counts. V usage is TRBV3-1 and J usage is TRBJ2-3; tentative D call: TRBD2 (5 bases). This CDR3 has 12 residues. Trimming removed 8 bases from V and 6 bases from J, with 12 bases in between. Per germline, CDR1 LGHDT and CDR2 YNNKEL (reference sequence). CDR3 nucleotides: TGTGCCAGCTATGACCCGGGGGATACGCAGTATTTT. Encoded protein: CASYDPGDTQYF.

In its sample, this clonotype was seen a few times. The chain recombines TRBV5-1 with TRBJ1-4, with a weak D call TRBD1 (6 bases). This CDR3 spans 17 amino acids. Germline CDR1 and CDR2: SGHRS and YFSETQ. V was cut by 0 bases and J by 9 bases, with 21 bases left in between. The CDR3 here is CASSLEITGRTAKKLFF. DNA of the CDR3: TGCGCCAGCAGCTTGGAGATTACAGGGAGGACGGCGAAAAAACTGTTTTTT.

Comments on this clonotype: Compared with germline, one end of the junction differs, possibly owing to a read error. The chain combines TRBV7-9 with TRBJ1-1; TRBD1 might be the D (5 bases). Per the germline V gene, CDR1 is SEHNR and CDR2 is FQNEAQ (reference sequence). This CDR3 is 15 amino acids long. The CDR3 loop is CASSPPGPGNTDAFF. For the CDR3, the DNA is TGTGCCAGCAGCCCACCGGGACCGGGGAACACTGACGCTTTCTTT.

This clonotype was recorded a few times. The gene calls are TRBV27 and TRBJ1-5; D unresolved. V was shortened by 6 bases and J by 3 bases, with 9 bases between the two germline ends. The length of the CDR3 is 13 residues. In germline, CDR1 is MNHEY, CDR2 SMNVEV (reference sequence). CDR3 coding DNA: TGTGCCAGCAGAAAAGGCTCCAATCAGCCCCAGCATTTT. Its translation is CASRKGSNQPQHF.

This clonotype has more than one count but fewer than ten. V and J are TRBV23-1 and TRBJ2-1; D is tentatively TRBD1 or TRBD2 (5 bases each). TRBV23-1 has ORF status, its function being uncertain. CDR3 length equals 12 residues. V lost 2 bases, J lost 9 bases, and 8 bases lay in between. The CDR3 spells CASSQGGPEQFF. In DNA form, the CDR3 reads TGCGCCAGCAGTCAAGGGGGTCCTGAGCAGTTCTTC.

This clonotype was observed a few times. For the CDR3, the DNA is TGTGCCAGCAGCGGGACAGGACTCTACAATGAGCAGTTCTTC. It yields the protein CASSGTGLYNEQFF. The chain is built from TRBV28 and TRBJ2-1; 8 bases match TRBD1. Germline V lookup: CDR1 MDHEN, CDR2 SYDVKM. The CDR3 extends over 14 amino acids. V trimming: 6 bases; J trimming: 3 bases; junction bases outside the gene matches: 4.

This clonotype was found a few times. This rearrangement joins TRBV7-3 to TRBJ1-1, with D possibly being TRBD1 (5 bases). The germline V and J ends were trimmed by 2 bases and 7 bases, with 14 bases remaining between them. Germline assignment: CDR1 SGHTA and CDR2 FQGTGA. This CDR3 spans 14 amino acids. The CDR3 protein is CASSLGREYDEAFF. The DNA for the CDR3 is TGTGCCAGCAGCTTAGGCAGGGAATACGATGAAGCTTTCTTT.

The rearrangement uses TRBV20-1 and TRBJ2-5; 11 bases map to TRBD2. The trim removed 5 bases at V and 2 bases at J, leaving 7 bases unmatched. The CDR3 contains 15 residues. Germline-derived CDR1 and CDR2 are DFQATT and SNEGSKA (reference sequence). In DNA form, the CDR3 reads TGCAGTGCTGGCCGGATAGCGGGGGGGCAAGAGACCCAGTACTTC. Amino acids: CSAGRIAGGQETQYF.

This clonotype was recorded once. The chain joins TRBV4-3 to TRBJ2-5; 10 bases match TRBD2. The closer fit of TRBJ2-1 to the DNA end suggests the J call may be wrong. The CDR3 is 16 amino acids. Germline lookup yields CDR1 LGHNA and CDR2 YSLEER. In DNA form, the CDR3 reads TGCGCCAGCAGCCAAGCAAGGGCTAGCGGGAGATATGAGCAGTTCTTC. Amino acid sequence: CASSQARASGRYEQFF.

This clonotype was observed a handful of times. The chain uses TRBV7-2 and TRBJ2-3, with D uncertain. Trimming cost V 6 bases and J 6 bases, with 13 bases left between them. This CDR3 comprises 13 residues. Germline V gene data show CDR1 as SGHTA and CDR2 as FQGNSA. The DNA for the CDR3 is TGTGCCAGCAGTCTCTTCCGTCAGGATACGCAGTATTTT. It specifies CASSLFRQDTQYF.

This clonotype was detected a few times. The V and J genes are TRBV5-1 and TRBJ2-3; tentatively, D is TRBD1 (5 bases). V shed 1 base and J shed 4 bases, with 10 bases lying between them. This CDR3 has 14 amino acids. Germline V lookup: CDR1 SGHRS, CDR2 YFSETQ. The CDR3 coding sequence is TGCGCCAGCAGCTTGCCCAGGGTTCCAGATACGCAGTATTTT. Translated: CASSLPRVPDTQYF.

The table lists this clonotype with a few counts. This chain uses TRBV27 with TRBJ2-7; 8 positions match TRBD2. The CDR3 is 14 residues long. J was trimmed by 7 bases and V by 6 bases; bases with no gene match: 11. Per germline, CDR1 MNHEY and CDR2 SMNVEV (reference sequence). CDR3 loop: CASSRTSPGGEQYF. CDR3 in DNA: TGTGCCAGCAGCCGGACTAGCCCTGGTGGGGAGCAGTACTTC.

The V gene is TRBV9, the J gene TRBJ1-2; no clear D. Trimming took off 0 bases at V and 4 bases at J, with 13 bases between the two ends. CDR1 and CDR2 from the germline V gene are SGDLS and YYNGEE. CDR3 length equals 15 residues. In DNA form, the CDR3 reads TGTGCCAGCAGCGTAGCCCCCGGTTCGGCCTATGGCTACACCTTC. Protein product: CASSVAPGSAYGYTF. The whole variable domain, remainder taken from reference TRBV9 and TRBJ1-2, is DSGVTQTPKHLITATGQRVTLRCSPRSGDLSVYWYQQSLDQGLQFLIQYYNGEERAKGNILERFSAQQFPDLHSELNLSSLELGDSALYFCASSVAPGSAYGYTFGSGTRLTVV.

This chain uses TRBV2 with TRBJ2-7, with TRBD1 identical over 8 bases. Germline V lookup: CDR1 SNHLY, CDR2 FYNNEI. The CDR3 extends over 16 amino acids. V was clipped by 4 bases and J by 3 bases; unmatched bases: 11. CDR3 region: CASSGATGQDYYEQYF. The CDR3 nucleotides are TGTGCCAGCAGTGGGGCAACGGGACAGGACTACTACGAGCAGTACTTC. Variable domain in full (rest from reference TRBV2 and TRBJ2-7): EPEVTQTPSHQVTQMGQEVILRCVPISNHLYFYWYRQILGQKVEFLVSFYNNEISEKSEIFDDQFSVERPDGSNFTLKIRSTKLEDSAMYFCASSGATGQDYYEQYFGPGTRLTVT.

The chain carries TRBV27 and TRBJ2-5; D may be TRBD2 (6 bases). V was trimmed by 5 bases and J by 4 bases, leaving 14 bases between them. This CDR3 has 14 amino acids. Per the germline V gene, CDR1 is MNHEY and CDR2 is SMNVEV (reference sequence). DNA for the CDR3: TGTGCCAGCAGTCGGGTAGCGGAGGGAGAGACCCAGTACTTC. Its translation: CASSRVAEGETQYF.

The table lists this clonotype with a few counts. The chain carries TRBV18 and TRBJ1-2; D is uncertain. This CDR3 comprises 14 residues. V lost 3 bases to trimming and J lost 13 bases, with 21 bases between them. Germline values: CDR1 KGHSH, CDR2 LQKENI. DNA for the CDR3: TGTGCCAGCTCACCTATACCCCCTTTGGGTGAGGTCACCTTC. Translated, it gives CASSPIPPLGEVTF.